This T cell receptor beta chain is from a study of blood T cells in healthy people across ages. V shed 6 bases and J shed 5 bases, with 13 bases lying between them. CDR3 length: 12 residues. Germline V gene data show CDR1 as DFQATT and CDR2 as SNEGSKA (reference sequence). Using a J-beta primer mix together with a sample-barcoded 5' primer, a second PCR was run for roughly 6 to 11 cycles. TCRdb used MiXCR to reprocess the 5' RACE reads, holding one entry per CDR3 protein. This table has 900,000 to 950,000 distinct CDR3 sequences, about 29% appearing once. The same specimen was also included in a second study, on T cells of mothers and their children.

The sequence was obtained from a woman aged 40 to 50 in good health. The sequenced sample consisted of blood. This chain links TRBV20-1 with TRBJ1-2; TRBD1 might be the D (6 bases). CDR3 region: CSARGHGYGYTF. CDR3 nucleotides: TGCAGTGCCCGGGGACATGGATATGGCTACACCTTC.